Detailed here is one T cell receptor (beta chain). This study enrolled people aged roughly 18 to 90 from 20 to 25 US geographic areas. CDR3 size: 14 residues. Trimming pared 0 bases from V and 5 bases from J, leaving 12 bases between. The entry originates in a study of blood T cell repertoires in COVID-19. Generated by immunoSEQ multiplex PCR, the TCRdb table keeps only in-frame clones and is missing some. The sample has approximately 490,000 clones; about 90% are singletons. This sequence was found in a woman younger than 30 who had recovered from COVID-19. This sequence joins TRBV5-3 and TRBJ2-7; D possibly corresponds to TRBD1 (6 bases). TRBV5-3 is assigned to the ORF class and has an uncertain function. What was sequenced was PBMCs or T cells enriched from blood (not recorded which). Here the CDR3 reads CARSLGHRANEQYF. Here the CDR3 DNA reads TGTGCCAGAAGCTTGGGGCACAGGGCAAACGAGCAGTACTTC.